The rows below give T cell receptor beta chains drawn from one sample of a study of T cells after yellow fever vaccination. TCRdb independently ran MiXCR on the 5' RACE reads; one entry per CDR3 protein. The table lists about 120,000 distinct CDR3 sequences, approximately 8.4% of them singletons. The sequenced sample was CD8+ T cells sorted from PBMCs, obtained on the day of the yellow fever booster vaccination. The source of these receptors is a man aged 18 to 35 who received the YFV17D yellow fever vaccine. Each CDR3 is given without its conserved first and last residue. Each record gives: J gene, V gene, CDR3 protein.

J gene: TRBJ2-2; V gene: TRBV4-1; CDR3 protein: ASSHLPGQGDTGELF
J gene: TRBJ2-7; V gene: TRBV6-1; CDR3 protein: ASSDLGQGAGV
J gene: TRBJ2-1; V gene: TRBV15; CDR3 protein: ATSDRDYNEQF
J gene: TRBJ1-1; V gene: TRBV7-6; CDR3 protein: ASSPGTPTEAF
J gene: TRBJ1-4; V gene: TRBV7-2; CDR3 protein: ASSFRGIEKLF
J gene: TRBJ2-1; V gene: TRBV6-6; CDR3 protein: ASSPGGFEQF
J gene: TRBJ2-7; V gene: TRBV5-6; CDR3 protein: ASSFRFEGQGSFYEQY
J gene: TRBJ2-3; V gene: TRBV18; CDR3 protein: ASSRPAGDTDTQY
J gene: TRBJ2-7; V gene: TRBV3-1; CDR3 protein: ASSRGPGQAYEQY
J gene: TRBJ2-3; V gene: TRBV4-1; CDR3 protein: ASSPRTVSTDTQY
J gene: TRBJ2-2; V gene: TRBV11-2; CDR3 protein: ASSLVTRSTGELF
J gene: TRBJ2-3; V gene: TRBV7-9; CDR3 protein: ASSTGQGGTDTQY
J gene: TRBJ2-3; V gene: TRBV12-3/TRBV12-4; CDR3 protein: ASRSTGTGFADTQY
J gene: TRBJ2-7; V gene: TRBV19; CDR3 protein: ASSVDSSYEQY
J gene: TRBJ2-1; V gene: TRBV7-9; CDR3 protein: ASSLVQGYNEQF
J gene: TRBJ1-5; V gene: TRBV5-4; CDR3 protein: ASSIEGYQPQH
J gene: TRBJ2-5; V gene: TRBV6-2/TRBV6-3; CDR3 protein: ASSWTGGEETQY
J gene: TRBJ2-5; V gene: TRBV4-2; CDR3 protein: ASSQGTSGDIYQETQY
J gene: TRBJ2-1; V gene: TRBV18; CDR3 protein: ASSPRHRYNEQF
J gene: TRBJ2-6; V gene: TRBV4-1; CDR3 protein: ASSQVVGPTAGANVLT
J gene: TRBJ2-1; V gene: TRBV12-3/TRBV12-4; CDR3 protein: ASKGNNNEQF
J gene: TRBJ1-1; V gene: TRBV12-3/TRBV12-4; CDR3 protein: ASSLVAEGATEAF
J gene: TRBJ2-5; V gene: TRBV4-3; CDR3 protein: ASSQDLAGGETQY
J gene: TRBJ1-5; V gene: TRBV4-1; CDR3 protein: ASADRPKSSNQPQH
J gene: TRBJ2-5; V gene: TRBV7-9; CDR3 protein: ASTPGNQETQY
J gene: TRBJ1-2; V gene: TRBV7-2; CDR3 protein: ASSLLAWYWTGVYGYT
J gene: TRBJ2-2; V gene: TRBV7-2; CDR3 protein: ASSQGTAATGELF
J gene: TRBJ2-5; V gene: TRBV27; CDR3 protein: ASSFGRYQETQY